Each of the 14 T cell receptor beta chains below was sequenced from the same sample in a study of technical replicates of blood from a handful of donors (dated by TCRdb to the late 2010s). Preparation of the library involved the immunoSEQ multiplex PCR assay. TCRdb mirrors the immuneACCESS table, restricted to in-frame sequences. Some clones are absent from its copies; in checked studies, under half trace to an unresolved V gene, and the reason for the others is unknown. This sample lists about 68,000 clones; nearly 98% were detected once. Over 0.2% of the sample is taken by the ten largest. Sequencing was carried out using T cells isolated from PBMCs. All receptors come from a human donor in good health.

V gene TRBV10-1 combines with J gene TRBJ2-1, with D perhaps matching TRBD2 (6 bases). Germline values: CDR1 WNHNN, CDR2 SYGVQD (reference sequence). This CDR3 region has 16 residues. V was shortened by 8 bases and J by 0 bases, with 17 bases between the two germline ends. CDR3 region: CASAYSAGSSYNEQFF. Here the CDR3 DNA reads TGCGCCAGCGCCTACTCGGCCGGGAGCTCCTACAATGAGCAGTTCTTC.

This chain joins TRBV28 and TRBJ2-7; 14 bases line up with TRBD2. Trimming at V came to 2 bases and at J to 3 bases, leaving 0 bases not matched to a gene. The CDR3 spans 15 residues. Germline CDR1 is MDHEN and CDR2 is SYDVKM. The CDR3 nucleotides are TGTGCCAGCAGTTTAGGGACTAGCGGGAGCTACGAGCAGTACTTC. This codes for CASSLGTSGSYEQYF.

The chain joins TRBV6-5 to TRBJ2-1, with D possibly TRBD2 on 5 matching bases. This CDR3 is built from 13 residues. The germline gives CDR1 MNHEY, CDR2 SVGAGI. Trimming took 6 bases from V and 9 from J, leaving 15 bases between them. CDR3 region: CASSRSPEGEQFF. CDR3 in DNA: TGTGCCAGCAGCCGATCACCCGAGGGTGAGCAGTTCTTC.

The chain combines TRBV28 with TRBJ2-7, with D possibly TRBD1 on 6 matching bases. The length of the CDR3 is 14 residues. In germline, CDR1 is MDHEN, CDR2 SYDVKM. V was trimmed by 4 bases and J by 2 bases, leaving 12 bases between them. CDR3 sequence reads: CASSSPTGTYEQYF. The CDR3 nucleotides read TGTGCCAGCAGTTCACCGACAGGTACCTACGAGCAGTACTTC.

This clone was detected once. The J gene is TRBJ2-2, the V gene TRBV7-2; D is perhaps TRBD1 (5 bases). The CDR3 contains 16 residues. V was pared by 5 bases and J by 8 bases, with 21 bases between. Germline-derived CDR1 and CDR2 are SGHTA and FQGNSA. CDR3 amino acids: CASSPDPGASPGELFF. The DNA of the CDR3 is TGTGCCAGCAGCCCCGATCCTGGGGCGAGCCCGGGGGAGCTGTTTTTT.

This clone is a singleton in its sample. The chain couples TRBV2 to TRBJ1-2; 8 bases map to TRBD1. The germline V gene encodes CDR1 SNHLY and CDR2 FYNNEI. CDR3 length equals 15 residues. After removal of 2 bases from V and 4 bases from J, the junction contained 6 bases not matched to a gene. As DNA, the CDR3 is TGTGCCAGCAGTGAACAGGGGACAGGACTCTATGGCTACACCTTC. Translated, it gives CASSEQGTGLYGYTF.

CDR3: CASSLGRGRGGYTF. The CDR3 DNA sequence: TGTGCCAGCAGTTTAGGCAGGGGGCGGGGTGGCTACACCTTC. V gene TRBV28 combines with J gene TRBJ1-2; TRBD1 agrees at 8 bases. The germline V gene encodes CDR1 MDHEN and CDR2 SYDVKM. CDR3 length equals 14 residues. J lost 7 bases, V lost 2 bases, and 6 bases had no gene match.

The rearrangement uses TRBV4-3 and TRBJ1-3; D unclear. Germline lookup yields CDR1 LGHNA and CDR2 YSLEER. Trimming pared 4 bases from V and 4 bases from J, leaving 8 bases between. The CDR3 has 13 residues. CDR3 region: CASSRLEGNTIYF. CDR3 nucleotides: TGCGCCAGCAGCCGGTTGGAGGGAAACACCATATATTTT.

The rearrangement links TRBV4-1 to TRBJ2-7; 7 bases are a match to TRBD1. Germline CDR1 MGHRA, CDR2 YSYEKL. Trimming at V came to 2 bases and at J to 1 base, leaving 11 bases not matched to a gene. The CDR3 extends over 17 amino acids. The CDR3 DNA is TGCGCCAGCAGCCAAACTAACCTGGGGACAGTTTCCTACGAGCAGTACTTC. It specifies CASSQTNLGTVSYEQYF.

V is TRBV9 and J is TRBJ2-1, with TRBD2 identical over 7 bases. Germline-derived CDR1 and CDR2 are SGDLS and YYNGEE. The CDR3 covers 15 residues. With 2 bases clipped from V and 0 bases from J, the junction kept 2 bases outside the gene matches. The CDR3 DNA sequence: TGTGCCAGCAGCGTGAGCGGGACCTCCTACAATGAGCAGTTCTTC. Its protein product is CASSVSGTSYNEQFF.

This clone came up once. The CDR3 region is CSVEASGSIADTQYF. The CDR3 bases are TGCAGCGTTGAGGCTAGCGGGAGTATAGCAGATACGCAGTATTTT. The rearrangement uses TRBV29-1 and TRBJ2-3; 10 positions match TRBD2. The CDR3 runs 15 residues. Germline V gives CDR1 SQVTM, CDR2 ANQGSEA. The V and J ends lost 3 bases and 4 bases, in that order; junction bases with no gene match: 7.

The chain is built from TRBV7-9 and TRBJ2-1, with 10 bases lining up with TRBD2. J gave up 5 bases and V 11 bases, and 9 bases lay outside the gene matches. This CDR3 spans 14 amino acids. Germline assignment: CDR1 SEHNR and CDR2 FQNEAQ (reference sequence). This chain's CDR3 is CALAGEVANNEQFF. The CDR3 bases are TGTGCCCTAGCGGGAGAGGTGGCAAACAATGAGCAGTTCTTC.

A single count supports this clone. The chain uses TRBV10-3 and TRBJ2-2, with unresolved D. V lost 2 bases and J lost 8, with 12 bases in between. This CDR3 contains 14 residues. The germline V gene encodes CDR1 ENHRY and CDR2 SYGVKD. Here the CDR3 DNA reads TGTGCCATCAGTGAGATGGCCCCCCAAGGGGAGCTGTTTTTT. Translation gives CAISEMAPQGELFF.

The chain combines TRBV27 with TRBJ2-1; D is ambiguous. Trimming took 1 base from V and 4 from J, leaving 5 bases between them. From germline, CDR1 is MNHEY and CDR2 SMNVEV (reference sequence). CDR3 length: 13 residues. The CDR3 bases are TGTGCCAGCAGTTTATACAGATACAATGAGCAGTTCTTC. Its protein is CASSLYRYNEQFF.